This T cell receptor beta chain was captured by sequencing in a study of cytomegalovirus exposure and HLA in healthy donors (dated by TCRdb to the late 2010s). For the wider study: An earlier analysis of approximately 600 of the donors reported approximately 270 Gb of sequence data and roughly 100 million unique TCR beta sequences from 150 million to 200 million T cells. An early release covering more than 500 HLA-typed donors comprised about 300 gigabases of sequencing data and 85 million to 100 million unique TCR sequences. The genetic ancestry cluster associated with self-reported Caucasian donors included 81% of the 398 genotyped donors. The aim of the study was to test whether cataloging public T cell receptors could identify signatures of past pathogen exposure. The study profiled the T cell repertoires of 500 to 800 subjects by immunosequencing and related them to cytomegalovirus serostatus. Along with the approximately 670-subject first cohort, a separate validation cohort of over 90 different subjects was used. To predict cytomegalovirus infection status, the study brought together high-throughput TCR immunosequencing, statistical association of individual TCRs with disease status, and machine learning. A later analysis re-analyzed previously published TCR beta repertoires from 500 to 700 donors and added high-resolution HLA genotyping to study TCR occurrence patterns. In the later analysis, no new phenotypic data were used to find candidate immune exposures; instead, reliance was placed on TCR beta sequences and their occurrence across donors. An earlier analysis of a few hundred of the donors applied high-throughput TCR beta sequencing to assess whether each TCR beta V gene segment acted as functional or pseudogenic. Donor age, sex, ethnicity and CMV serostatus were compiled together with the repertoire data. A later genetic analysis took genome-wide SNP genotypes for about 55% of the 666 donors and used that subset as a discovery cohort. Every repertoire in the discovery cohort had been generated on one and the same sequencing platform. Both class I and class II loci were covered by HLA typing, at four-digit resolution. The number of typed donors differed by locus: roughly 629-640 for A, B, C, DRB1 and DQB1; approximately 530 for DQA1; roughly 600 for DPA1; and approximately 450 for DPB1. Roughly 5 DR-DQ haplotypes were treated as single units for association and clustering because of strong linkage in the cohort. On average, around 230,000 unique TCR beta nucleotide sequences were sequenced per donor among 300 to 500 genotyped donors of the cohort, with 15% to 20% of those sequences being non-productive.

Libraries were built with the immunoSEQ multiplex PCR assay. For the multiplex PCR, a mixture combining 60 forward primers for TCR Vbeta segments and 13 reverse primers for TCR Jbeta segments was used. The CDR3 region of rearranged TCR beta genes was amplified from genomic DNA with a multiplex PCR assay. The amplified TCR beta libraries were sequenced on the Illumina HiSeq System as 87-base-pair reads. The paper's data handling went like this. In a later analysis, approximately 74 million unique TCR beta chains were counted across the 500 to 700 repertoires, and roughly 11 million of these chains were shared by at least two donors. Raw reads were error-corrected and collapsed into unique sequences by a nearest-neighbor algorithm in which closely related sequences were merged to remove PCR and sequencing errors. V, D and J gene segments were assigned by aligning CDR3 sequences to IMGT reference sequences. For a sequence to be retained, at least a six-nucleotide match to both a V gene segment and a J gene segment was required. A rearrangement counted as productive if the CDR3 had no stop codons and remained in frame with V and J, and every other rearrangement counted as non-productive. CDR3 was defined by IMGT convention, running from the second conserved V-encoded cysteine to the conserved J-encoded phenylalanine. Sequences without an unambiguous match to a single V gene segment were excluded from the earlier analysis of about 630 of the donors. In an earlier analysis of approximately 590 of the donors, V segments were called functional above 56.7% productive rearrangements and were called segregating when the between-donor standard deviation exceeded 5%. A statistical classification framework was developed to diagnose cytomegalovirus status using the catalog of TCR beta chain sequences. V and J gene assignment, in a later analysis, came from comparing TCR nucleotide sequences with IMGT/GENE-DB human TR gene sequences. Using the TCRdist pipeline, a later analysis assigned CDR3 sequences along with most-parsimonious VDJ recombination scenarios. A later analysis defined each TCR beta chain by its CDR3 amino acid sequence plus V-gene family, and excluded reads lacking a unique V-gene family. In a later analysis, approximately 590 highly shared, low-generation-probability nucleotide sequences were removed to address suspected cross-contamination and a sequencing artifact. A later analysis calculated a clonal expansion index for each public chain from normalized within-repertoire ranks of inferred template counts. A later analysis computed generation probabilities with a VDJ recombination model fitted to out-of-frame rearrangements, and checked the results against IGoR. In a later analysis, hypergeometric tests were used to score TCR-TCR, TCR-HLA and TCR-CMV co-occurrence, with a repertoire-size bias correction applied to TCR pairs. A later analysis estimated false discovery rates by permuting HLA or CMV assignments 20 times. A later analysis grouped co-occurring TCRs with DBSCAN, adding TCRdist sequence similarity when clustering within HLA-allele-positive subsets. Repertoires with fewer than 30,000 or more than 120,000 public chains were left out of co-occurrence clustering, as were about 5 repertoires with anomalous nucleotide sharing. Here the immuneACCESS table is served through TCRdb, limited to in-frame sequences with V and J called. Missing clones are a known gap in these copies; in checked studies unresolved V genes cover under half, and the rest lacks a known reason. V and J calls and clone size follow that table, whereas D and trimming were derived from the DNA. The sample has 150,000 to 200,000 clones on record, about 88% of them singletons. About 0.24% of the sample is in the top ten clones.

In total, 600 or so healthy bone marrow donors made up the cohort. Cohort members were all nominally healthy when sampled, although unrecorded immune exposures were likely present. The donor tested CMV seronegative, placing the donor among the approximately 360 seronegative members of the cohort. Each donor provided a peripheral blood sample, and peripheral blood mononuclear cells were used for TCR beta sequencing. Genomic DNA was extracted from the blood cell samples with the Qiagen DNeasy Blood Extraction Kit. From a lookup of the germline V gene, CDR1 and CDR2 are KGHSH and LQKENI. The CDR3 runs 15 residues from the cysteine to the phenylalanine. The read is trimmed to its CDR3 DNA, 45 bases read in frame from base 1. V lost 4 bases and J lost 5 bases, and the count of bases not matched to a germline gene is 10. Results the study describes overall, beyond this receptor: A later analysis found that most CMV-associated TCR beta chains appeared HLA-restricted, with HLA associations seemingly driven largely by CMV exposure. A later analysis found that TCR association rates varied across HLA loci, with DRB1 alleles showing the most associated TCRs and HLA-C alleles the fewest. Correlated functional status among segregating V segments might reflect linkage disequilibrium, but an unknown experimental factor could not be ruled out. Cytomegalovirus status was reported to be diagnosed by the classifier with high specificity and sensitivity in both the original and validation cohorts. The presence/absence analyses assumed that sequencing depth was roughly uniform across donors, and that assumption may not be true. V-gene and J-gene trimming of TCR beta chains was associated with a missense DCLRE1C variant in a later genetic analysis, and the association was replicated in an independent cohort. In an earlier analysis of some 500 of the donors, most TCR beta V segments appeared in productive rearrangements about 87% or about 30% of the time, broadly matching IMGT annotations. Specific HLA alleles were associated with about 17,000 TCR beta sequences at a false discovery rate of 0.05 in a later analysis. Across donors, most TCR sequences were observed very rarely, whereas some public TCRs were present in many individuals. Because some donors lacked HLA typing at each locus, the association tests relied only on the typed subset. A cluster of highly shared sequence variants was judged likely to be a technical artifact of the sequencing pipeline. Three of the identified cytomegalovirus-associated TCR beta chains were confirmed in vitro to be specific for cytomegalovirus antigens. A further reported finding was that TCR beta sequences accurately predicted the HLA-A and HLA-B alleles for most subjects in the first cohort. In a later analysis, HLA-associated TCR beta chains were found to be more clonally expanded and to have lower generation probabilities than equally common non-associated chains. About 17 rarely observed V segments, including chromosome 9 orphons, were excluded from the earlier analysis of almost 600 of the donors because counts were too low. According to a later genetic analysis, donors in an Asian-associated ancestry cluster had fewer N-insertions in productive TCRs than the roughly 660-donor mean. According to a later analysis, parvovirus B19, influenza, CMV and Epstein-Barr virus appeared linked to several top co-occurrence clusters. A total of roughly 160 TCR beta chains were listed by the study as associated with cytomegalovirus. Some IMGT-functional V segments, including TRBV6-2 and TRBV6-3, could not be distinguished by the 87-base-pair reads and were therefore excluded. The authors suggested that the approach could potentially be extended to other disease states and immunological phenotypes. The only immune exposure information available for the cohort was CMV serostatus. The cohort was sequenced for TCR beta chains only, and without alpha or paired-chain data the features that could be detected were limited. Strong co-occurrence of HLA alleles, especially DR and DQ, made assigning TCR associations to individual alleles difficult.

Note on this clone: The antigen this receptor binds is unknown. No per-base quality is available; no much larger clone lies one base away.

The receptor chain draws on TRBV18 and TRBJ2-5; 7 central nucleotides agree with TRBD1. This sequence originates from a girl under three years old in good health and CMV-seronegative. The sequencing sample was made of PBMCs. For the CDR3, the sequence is CASSRQGTTRETQYF. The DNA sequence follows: TGTGCCAGCTCACGACAGGGAACCACCCGCGAGACCCAGTACTTC.